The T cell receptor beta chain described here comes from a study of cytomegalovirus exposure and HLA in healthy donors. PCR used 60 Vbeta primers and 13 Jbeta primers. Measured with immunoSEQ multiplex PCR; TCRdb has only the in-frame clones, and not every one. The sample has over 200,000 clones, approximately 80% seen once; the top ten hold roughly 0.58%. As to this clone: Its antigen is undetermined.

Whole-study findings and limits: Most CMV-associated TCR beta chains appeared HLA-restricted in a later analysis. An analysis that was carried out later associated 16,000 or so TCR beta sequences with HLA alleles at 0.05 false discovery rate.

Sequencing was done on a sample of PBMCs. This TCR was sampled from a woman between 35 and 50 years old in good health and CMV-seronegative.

Here the CDR3 DNA reads TGTGCCAGCCTTAGACAGGGGGGCACTGAAGCTTTCTTT. Residues: CASLRQGGTEAFF. This chain joins TRBV28 and TRBJ1-1, with 9 bases identical to TRBD1. Trimming removed 8 bases from V and 4 bases from J; junction bases left unmatched: 5. Germline lookup yields CDR1 MDHEN and CDR2 SYDVKM. CDR3 length equals 13 residues. The entire variable domain, with the rest obtained from reference TRBV28 and TRBJ1-1, is as follows: DVKVTQSSRYLVKRTGEKVFLECVQDMDHENMFWYRQDPGLGLRLIYFSYDVKMKEKGDIPEGYSVSREKKERFSLILESASTNQTSMYLCASLRQGGTEAFFGQGTRLTVV.